This entry features one TCR beta chain sequence. Its antigen remains unknown. Only in-frame clones appear in the TCRdb table, and some are missing; sequencing was by immunoSEQ multiplex PCR. This table has 43,000 or so clones, less than 85% appearing once. The data originate from a study of vaccination effects on CD4 cells after COVID-19. Following culture for 9 to 11 days, CD4+ T cells were isolated. The participants, recipients of two vaccine doses, got either BNT162b2 or mRNA-1273. The TCR originated in a human donor who received a COVID-19 vaccine. The sample consisted of CD4+ T cells from PBMCs cultured without peptide, taken after COVID-19 vaccination.

The CDR3 DNA follows: TGTGCCAGCAGCCGCGTACAGGGATACAATGAGCAGTTCTTC. Protein sequence: CASSRVQGYNEQFF. The V gene is TRBV7-2, the J gene TRBJ2-1; tentative D call: TRBD1 (6 bases). Germline values: CDR1 SGHTA, CDR2 FQGNSA. Trimming removed 5 bases from V and 4 bases from J, with 12 bases in between. The CDR3 has 14 residues.